Presented here are 13 T cell receptor beta chains from one specimen sequenced in a study of blood T cell repertoires in COVID-19 (dated by TCRdb to 2019 to 2021). Libraries were constructed by the immunoSEQ multiplex PCR assay. TCRdb provides this immuneACCESS table in a form limited to in-frame rearrangements. Some clones are lacking; in checked studies, under half of them reflect an unresolved V gene, and why the rest are absent is not known. Here the sample has a few hundred thousand clones; about 91% occur a single time. The top ten hold around an eighth of the sample. Specimen: peripheral blood. These receptors were collected from a woman aged 45-65 years with COVID-19, enrolled during active disease.

Only a few counts were recorded for this clone. The chain employs TRBV7-9 and TRBJ1-4; 9 nucleotides align to TRBD1. The CDR3 is 15 residues long. The V and J ends lost 2 bases and 7 bases, in that order; junction bases with no gene match: 5. Germline values: CDR1 SEHNR, CDR2 FQNEAQ (reference sequence). This chain's CDR3 is CASSLRTGESEKLFF. The CDR3 nucleotides read TGTGCCAGCAGCTTACGGACAGGGGAGAGTGAAAAACTGTTTTTT.

The chain joins TRBV19 to TRBJ1-6; 7 positions agree with TRBD1. The CDR3 totals 14 residues. J gave up 3 bases and V 7 bases, and 3 bases lay outside the gene matches. The germline CDR1 and CDR2 sequences are LNHDA and SQIVND (reference sequence). This chain's CDR3 is CASNDRVYNSPLHF. Here the CDR3 DNA reads TGTGCCAGTAATGACAGGGTCTATAATTCACCCCTCCACTTT.

The chain couples TRBV7-2 to TRBJ2-7; TRBD2 is a possible D gene (7 bases). The ends were cut back, 6 bases at V and 2 bases at J, with 17 bases in the middle. This CDR3 is built from 15 residues. Per germline, CDR1 SGHTA and CDR2 FQGNSA. CDR3 protein: CASRPRGGNTYEQYF. The CDR3 region has the DNA TGTGCCAGCAGACCCAGGGGAGGGAATACCTACGAGCAGTACTTC. Full variable domain (rest looked up from reference TRBV7-2 and TRBJ2-7): GAGVSQSPSNKVTEKGKDVELRCDPISGHTALYWYRQSLGQGLEFLIYFQGNSAPDKSGLPSDRFSAERTGGSVSTLTIQRTQQEDSAVYLCASRPRGGNTYEQYFGPGTRLTVT.

This clone was picked up one time. The rearrangement joins TRBV29-1 to TRBJ2-3, with a tentative D call TRBD2 (6 bases). Trimming cost V 4 bases and J 1 base, with 12 bases left between them. CDR3 size: 14 residues. Per germline, CDR1 SQVTM and CDR2 ANQGSEA. The CDR3 sequence: CSVGVSGGTDTQYF. Here the CDR3 DNA reads TGCAGCGTTGGTGTTAGCGGAGGCACAGATACGCAGTATTTT.

This clone was recorded only once. The V call is TRBV3-1 (or the pseudogene TRBV3-2), the J call TRBJ2-7; 8 bases are a match to TRBD2. This CDR3 is built from 14 residues. Germline assignment: CDR1 LGHDT and CDR2 YNNKEL (reference sequence). The trim removed 1 base at V and 7 bases at J, leaving 6 bases unmatched. In nucleotides, the CDR3 is TGTGCCAGCAGCCAAGGACTAGCGAGGAGTGAGCAGTACTTC. It encodes CASSQGLARSEQYF.

The chain has TRBV21-1 and TRBJ2-7; the table names TRBD2, a call not compared with the DNA. TRBV21-1 is labeled a pseudogene. The CDR3 extends over 15 amino acids. The CDR3 region is CASSKGGGPSYEQYF. The DNA for the CDR3 is TGTGCCAGCAGCAAAGGGGGGGGTCCCTCCTACGAGCAGTACTTC.

This clone was counted a few times. The chain employs TRBV6-6 and TRBJ1-3; no clear D gene. The length of the CDR3 is 15 residues. Germline V gene lookup returns CDR1 MNHNY and CDR2 SVGAGI (reference sequence). The germline V and J ends were trimmed by 2 bases and 4 bases, with 12 bases remaining between them. The CDR3 DNA sequence: TGTGCCAGCAGTTACCAAAGAGGGTACGGAAACACCATATATTTT. Amino acid sequence: CASSYQRGYGNTIYF.

Regarding this clone: One end of the junction fails to match germline, which may point to a read error. The DNA of the CDR3 is TGTGCCAGCACCTTAGGATGGGGGCAGTCAGATACGCAGTATTTT. It yields the protein CASTLGWGQSDTQYF. This chain connects TRBV7-2 to TRBJ2-3; D might be TRBD1 (6 bases). Germline V gene lookup returns CDR1 SGHTA and CDR2 FQGNSA. The CDR3 has 15 residues.

CDR3 bases: TGTGCCAGCTCACCTGGACAGGGAAGGGAAGGCTACACCTTC. Translated, it gives CASSPGQGREGYTF. This sequence joins TRBV18 and TRBJ1-2; TRBD1 matches 8 bases. Per germline, CDR1 KGHSH and CDR2 LQKENI. Trimming removed 3 bases from V and 8 bases from J; junction bases left unmatched: 8. The CDR3 totals 14 residues.

The chain recombines TRBV3-1 (or the pseudogene TRBV3-2) with TRBJ1-6, with D possibly matching TRBD1 (6 bases). Trimming pared 4 bases from V and 10 bases from J, leaving 14 bases between. The germline V gene encodes CDR1 LGHDT and CDR2 YNNKEL (reference sequence). This CDR3 region has 14 residues. In DNA form, the CDR3 reads TGTGCCAGCAGCCCCGCAGGGGCCGGGTCACCCCTCCACTTT. This gives the protein CASSPAGAGSPLHF.

The chain's CDR3 is CASSLGRTSYEQYF. The CDR3 coding sequence is TGTGCCAGCAGCTTAGGGAGGACCTCCTACGAGCAGTACTTC. The V and J genes are TRBV11-3 and TRBJ2-7; possibly TRBD2 for D (5 bases). The germline gives CDR1 SGHNT, CDR2 YENEEA. V was shortened by 1 base and J by 0 bases, with 7 bases between the two germline ends. This CDR3 has 14 residues.

The chain uses TRBV27 and TRBJ2-7, with D possibly matching TRBD2 (6 bases). The CDR3 totals 12 residues. The V end lost 4 bases, the J end lost 7 bases, and 11 bases lay between the germline ends. Germline CDR1 and CDR2: MNHEY and SMNVEV (reference sequence). CDR3 bases: TGTGCCAGCAGTTCCCGCGGGGAGGAGCAGTACTTC. Protein product: CASSSRGEEQYF.

Comments on this clone: Other DNA sequences in the sample encode the same CDR3. The chain combines TRBV3-1 (or the pseudogene TRBV3-2) with TRBJ1-2; D perhaps matches TRBD1 (6 bases). Trimming left V 5 bases short and J 8 bases short, with 9 bases between. From germline, CDR1 is LGHDT and CDR2 YNNKEL (reference sequence). The CDR3 has 11 amino acids. The CDR3 spells CASSRGRGYTF. The CDR3 DNA is TGTGCCAGCAGCAGGGGGAGAGGCTACACCTTC.